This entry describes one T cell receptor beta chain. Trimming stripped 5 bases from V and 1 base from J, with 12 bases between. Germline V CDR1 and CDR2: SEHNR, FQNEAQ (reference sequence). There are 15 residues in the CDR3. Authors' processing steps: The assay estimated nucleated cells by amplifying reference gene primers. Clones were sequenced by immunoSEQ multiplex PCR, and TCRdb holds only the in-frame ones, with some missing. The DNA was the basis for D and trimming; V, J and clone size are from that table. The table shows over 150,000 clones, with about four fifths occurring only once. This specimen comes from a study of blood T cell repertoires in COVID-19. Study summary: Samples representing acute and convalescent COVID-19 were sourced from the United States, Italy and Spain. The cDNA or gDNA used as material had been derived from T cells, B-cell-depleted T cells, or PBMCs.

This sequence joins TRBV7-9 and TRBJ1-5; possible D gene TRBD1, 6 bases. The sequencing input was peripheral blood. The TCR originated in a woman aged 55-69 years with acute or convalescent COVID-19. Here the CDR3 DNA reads TGTGCCAGCAGCAAAACAGGGACGAGCAATCAGCCCCAGCATTTT. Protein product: CASSKTGTSNQPQHF. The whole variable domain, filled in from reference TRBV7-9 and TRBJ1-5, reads DTGVSQNPRHKITKRGQNVTFRCDPISEHNRLYWYRQTLGQGPEFLTYFQNEAQLEKSRLLSDRFSAERPKGSFSTLEIQRTEQGDSAMYLCASSKTGTSNQPQHFGDGTRLSIL.